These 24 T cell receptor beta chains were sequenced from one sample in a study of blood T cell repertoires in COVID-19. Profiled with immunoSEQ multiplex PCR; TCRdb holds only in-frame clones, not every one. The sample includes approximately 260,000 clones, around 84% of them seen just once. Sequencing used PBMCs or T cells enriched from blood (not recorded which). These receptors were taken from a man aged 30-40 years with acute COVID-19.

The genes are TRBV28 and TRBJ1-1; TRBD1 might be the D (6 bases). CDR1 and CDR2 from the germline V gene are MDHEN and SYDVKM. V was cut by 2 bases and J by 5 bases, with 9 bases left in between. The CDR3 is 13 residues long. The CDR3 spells CASSLTGRTEAFF. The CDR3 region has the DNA TGTGCCAGCAGTTTAACAGGGCGGACTGAAGCTTTCTTT.

CDR3 DNA sequence: TGTGCCAGCAGCCCGGTTTTCAATCAGCCCCAGCATTTT. This translates into CASSPVFNQPQHF. The J gene is TRBJ1-5, the V gene TRBV7-6; D is unclear. This CDR3 region has 13 residues. Per the germline V gene, CDR1 is SGHVS and CDR2 is FNYEAQ. The ends were cut back, 5 bases at V and 3 bases at J, with 8 bases in the middle.

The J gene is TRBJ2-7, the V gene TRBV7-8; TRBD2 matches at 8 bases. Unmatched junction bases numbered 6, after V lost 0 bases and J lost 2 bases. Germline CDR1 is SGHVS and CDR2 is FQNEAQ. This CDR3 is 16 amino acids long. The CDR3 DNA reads TGTGCCAGCAGCTTAGCGTCAACTAGCGGTGCCTACGAGCAGTACGTC. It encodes CASSLASTSGAYEQYV.

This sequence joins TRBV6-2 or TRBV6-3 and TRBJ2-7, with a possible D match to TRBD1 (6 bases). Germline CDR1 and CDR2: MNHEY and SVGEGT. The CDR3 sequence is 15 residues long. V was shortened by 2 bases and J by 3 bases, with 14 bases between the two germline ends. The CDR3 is CASSYNQGLLYEQYV. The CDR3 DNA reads TGTGCCAGCAGTTACAATCAGGGGCTCCTCTACGAGCAGTACGTC.

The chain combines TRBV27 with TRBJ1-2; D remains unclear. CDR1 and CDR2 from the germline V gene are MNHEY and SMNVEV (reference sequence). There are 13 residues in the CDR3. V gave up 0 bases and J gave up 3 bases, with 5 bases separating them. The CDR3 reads CASSLSQYYGYTF. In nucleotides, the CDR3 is TGTGCCAGCAGTTTATCACAGTACTATGGCTACACCTTC.

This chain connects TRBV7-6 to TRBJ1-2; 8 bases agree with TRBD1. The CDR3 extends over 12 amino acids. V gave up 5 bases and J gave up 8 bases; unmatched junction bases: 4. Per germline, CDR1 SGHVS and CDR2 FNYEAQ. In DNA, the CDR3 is TGTGCCAGCAGCCACCGGACAGGGGGCTACACCTTC. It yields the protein CASSHRTGGYTF. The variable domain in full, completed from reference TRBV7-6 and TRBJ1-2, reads GAGVSQSPRYKVTKRGQDVALRCDPISGHVSLYWYRQALGQGPEFLTYFNYEAQQDKSGLPNDRFSAERPEGSISTLTIQRTEQRDSAMYRCASSHRTGGYTFGSGTRLTVV.

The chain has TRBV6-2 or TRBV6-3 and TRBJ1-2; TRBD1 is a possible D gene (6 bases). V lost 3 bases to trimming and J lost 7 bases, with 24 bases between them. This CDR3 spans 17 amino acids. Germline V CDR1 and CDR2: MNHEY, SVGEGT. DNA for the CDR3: TGTGCCAGCAGTTATCGGGGGGGGAGGCAGGGGCGACCTGGCTACACCTTC. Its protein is CASSYRGGRQGRPGYTF.

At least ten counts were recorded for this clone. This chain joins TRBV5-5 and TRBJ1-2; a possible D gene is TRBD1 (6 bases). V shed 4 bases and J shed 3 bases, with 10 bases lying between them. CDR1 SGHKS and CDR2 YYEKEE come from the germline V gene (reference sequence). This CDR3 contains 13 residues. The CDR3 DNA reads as TGTGCCAGCAGCAAGGGACAAGACTATGGCTACACCTTC. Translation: CASSKGQDYGYTF.

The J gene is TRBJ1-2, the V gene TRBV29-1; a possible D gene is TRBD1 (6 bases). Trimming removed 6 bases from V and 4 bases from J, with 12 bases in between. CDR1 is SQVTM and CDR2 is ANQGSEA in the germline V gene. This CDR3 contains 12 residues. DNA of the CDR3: TGCAGCGTACGACAGGCCTCCTATGGCTACACCTTC. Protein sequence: CSVRQASYGYTF.

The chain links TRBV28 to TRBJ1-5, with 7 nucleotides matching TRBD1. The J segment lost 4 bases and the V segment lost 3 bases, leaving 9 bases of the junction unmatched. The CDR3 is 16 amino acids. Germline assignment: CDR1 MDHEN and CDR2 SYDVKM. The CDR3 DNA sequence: TGTGCCAGCAGTTTGTACAGGGGTTCAGGAAATCAGCCCCAGCATTTT. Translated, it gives CASSLYRGSGNQPQHF. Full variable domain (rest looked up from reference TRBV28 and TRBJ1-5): DVKVTQSSRYLVKRTGEKVFLECVQDMDHENMFWYRQDPGLGLRLIYFSYDVKMKEKGDIPEGYSVSREKKERFSLILESASTNQTSMYLCASSLYRGSGNQPQHFGDGTRLSIL.

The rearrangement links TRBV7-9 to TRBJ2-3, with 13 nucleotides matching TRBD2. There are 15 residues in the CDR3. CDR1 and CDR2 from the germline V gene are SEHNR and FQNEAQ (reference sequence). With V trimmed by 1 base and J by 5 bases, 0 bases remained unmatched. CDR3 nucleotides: TGTGCCAGCAGCTTAGGACTAGCGGGAGGAGATACGCAGTATTTT. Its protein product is CASSLGLAGGDTQYF. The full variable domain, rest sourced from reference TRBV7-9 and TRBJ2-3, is DTGVSQNPRHKITKRGQNVTFRCDPISEHNRLYWYRQTLGQGPEFLTYFQNEAQLEKSRLLSDRFSAERPKGSFSTLEIQRTEQGDSAMYLCASSLGLAGGDTQYFGPGTRLTVL.

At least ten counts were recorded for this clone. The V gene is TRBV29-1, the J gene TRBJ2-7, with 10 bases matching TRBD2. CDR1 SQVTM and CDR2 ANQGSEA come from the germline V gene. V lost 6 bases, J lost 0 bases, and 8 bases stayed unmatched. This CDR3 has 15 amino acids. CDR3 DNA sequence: TGCAGCGTACTGAAACTAGCGGGAAACTCCTACGAGCAGTACGTC. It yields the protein CSVLKLAGNSYEQYV.

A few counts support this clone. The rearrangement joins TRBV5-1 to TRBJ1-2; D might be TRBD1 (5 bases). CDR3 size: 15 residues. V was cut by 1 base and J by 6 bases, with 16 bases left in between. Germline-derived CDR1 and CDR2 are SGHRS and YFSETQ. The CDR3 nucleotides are TGCGCCAGCAGCTTGCCAACCGGCCAGGGCGATGGCTACACCTTC. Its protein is CASSLPTGQGDGYTF.

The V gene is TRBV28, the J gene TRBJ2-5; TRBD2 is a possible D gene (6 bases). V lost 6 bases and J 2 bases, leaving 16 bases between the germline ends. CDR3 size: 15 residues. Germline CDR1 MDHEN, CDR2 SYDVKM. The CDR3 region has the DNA TGTGCCAGCAGCCAACAGCGCGGGGCTCAAGAGACCCAGTACTTC. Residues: CASSQQRGAQETQYF.

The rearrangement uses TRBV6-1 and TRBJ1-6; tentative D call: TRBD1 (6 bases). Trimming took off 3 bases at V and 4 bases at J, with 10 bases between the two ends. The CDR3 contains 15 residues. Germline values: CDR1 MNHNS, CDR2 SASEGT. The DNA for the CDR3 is TGTGCCAGCAGTGAGTCACAGGGATATAATTCACCCCTCCACTTT. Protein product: CASSESQGYNSPLHF.

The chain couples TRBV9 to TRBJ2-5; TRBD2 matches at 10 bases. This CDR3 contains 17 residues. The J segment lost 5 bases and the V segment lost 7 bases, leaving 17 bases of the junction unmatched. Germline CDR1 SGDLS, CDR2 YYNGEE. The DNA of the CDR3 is TGTGCCAGCGCCTTTGGGAGCGGGGGGGCCATGACGGAGACCCAGTACTTC. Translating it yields CASAFGSGGAMTETQYF.

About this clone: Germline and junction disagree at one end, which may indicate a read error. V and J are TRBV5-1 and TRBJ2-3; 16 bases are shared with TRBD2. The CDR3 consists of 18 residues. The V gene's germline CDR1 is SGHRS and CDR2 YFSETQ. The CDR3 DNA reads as TGTGCCAGCAGCGCGCTACCGGGACTAGCGGGAGGGTCAGATACGCAGTATTTT. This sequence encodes CASSALPGLAGGSDTQYF.

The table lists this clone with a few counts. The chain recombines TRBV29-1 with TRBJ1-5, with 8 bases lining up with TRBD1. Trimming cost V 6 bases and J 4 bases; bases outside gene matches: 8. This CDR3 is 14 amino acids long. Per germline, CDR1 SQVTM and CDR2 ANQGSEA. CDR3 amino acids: CSVLGTGTNQPQHF. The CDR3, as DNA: TGCAGCGTGTTGGGGACAGGTACAAATCAGCCCCAGCATTTT.

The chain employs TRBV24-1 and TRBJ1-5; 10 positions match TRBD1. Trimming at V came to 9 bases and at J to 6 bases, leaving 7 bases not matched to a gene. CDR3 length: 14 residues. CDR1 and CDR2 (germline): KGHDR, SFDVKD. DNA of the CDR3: TGTGCCACCGCCCACGGACAGGGGGGTCAGCCCCAGCATTTT. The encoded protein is CATAHGQGGQPQHF.

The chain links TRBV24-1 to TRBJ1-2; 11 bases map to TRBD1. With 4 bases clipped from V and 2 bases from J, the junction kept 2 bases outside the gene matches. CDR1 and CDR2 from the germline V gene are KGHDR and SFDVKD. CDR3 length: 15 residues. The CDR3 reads CATSDRDRGNYGYTF. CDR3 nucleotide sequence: TGTGCCACCAGTGACCGGGACAGGGGGAACTATGGCTACACCTTC.

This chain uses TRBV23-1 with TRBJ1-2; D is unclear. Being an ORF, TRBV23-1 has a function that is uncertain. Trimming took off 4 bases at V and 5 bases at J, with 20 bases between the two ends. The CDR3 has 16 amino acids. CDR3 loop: CASSRVGELTPYGYTF. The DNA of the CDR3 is TGCGCCAGCAGTCGGGTCGGGGAGCTCACCCCGTATGGCTACACCTTC.

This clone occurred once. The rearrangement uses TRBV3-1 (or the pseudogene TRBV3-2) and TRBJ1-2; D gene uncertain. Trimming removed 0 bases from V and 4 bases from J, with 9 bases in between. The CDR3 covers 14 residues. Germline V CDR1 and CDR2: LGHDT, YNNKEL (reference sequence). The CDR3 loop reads CASSQDNRSYGYTF. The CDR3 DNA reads TGTGCCAGCAGCCAAGATAACCGTAGCTATGGCTACACCTTC.

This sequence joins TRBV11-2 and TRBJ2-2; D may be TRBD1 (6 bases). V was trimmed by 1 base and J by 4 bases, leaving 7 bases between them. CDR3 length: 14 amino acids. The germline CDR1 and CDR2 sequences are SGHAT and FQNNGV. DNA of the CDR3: TGTGCCAGCAGCTTAGGGACAGCCACCGGGGAGCTGTTTTTT. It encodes CASSLGTATGELFF. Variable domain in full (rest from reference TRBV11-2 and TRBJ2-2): EAGVAQSPRYKIIEKRQSVAFWCNPISGHATLYWYQQILGQGPKLLIQFQNNGVVDDSQLPKDRFSAERLKGVDSTLKIQPAKLEDSAVYLCASSLGTATGELFFGEGSRLTVL.

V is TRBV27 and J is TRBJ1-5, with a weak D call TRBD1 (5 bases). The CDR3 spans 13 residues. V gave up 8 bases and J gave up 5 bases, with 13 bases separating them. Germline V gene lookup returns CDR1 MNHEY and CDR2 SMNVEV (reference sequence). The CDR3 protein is CASDQGGDQPQHF. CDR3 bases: TGTGCCAGCGATCAGGGCGGGGATCAGCCCCAGCATTTT.